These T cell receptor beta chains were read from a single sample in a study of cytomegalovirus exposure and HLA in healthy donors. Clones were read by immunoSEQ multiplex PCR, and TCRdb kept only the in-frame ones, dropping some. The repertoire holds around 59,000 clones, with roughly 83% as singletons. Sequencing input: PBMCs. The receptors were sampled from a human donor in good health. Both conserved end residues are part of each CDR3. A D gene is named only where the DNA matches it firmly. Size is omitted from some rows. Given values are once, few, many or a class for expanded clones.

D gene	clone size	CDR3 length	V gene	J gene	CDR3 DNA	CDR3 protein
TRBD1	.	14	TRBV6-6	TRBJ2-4	TGTGCCAGCATCAAGGGACAGGGACGGAACATTCAGTACTTC	CASIKGQGRNIQYF
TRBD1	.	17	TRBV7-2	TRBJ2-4	TGTGCCAGCAGCGTACGAGACAGGGGTGAATATGGGTCCATTCAGTACTTC	CASSVRDRGEYGSIQYF
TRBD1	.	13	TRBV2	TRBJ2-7	TGTGCCAGCAGTGTGGAGGCAGGGGGCGAGCAGTACTTC	CASSVEAGGEQYF
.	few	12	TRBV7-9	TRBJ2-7	TGTGCCAGCAGCTTAGGAGTCTACGAGCAGTACTTC	CASSLGVYEQYF
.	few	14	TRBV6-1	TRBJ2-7	TGTGCCACCGCCTCAATCCGGGGTTTCTACGAGCAGTACTTC	CATASIRGFYEQYF
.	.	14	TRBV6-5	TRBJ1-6	TGTGCCAGCAGCCGCCCGACACCTAATTCACCCCTCCACTTT	CASSRPTPNSPLHF
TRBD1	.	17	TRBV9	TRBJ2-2	TGTGCCAGCAGCGTAGCGCGGACAGGGGCGAACACCGGGGAGCTGTTTTTT	CASSVARTGANTGELFF
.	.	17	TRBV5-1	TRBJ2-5	TGCGCCAGCAGCTTGGGTCCCCAGGGCCTTTTCCAAGAGACCCAGTACTTC	CASSLGPQGLFQETQYF
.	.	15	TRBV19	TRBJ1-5	TGTGCCAGTAGTATAGCGTCAGGGTCGGATCAGCCCCAGCATTTT	CASSIASGSDQPQHF
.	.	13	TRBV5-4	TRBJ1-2	TGTGCCAGCAGCCTTGCCCGGGGGAATGGCTACACCTTC	CASSLARGNGYTF